This passage covers 2 T cell receptor beta chains from one sample sequenced in a study of control samples from healthy donors and cancer patients. TCRdb's copy holds only in-frame clones and misses some; the assay was immunoSEQ multiplex PCR. The data show tens of thousands of clones, 79% seen once. Sequences were obtained from PBMCs. The origin of the receptors is a man aged 60 to 69 with head and neck cancer.

The chain combines TRBV10-1 with TRBJ1-4; D not certain. Trimming shortened V by 7 bases and J by 0 bases, and 12 bases separated the two germline ends. The length of the CDR3 is 15 residues. In germline, CDR1 is WNHNN, CDR2 SYGVQD (reference sequence). The CDR3 loop is CASKPHTATNEKLFF. The CDR3 nucleotides are TGCGCCAGCAAACCCCACACCGCAACTAATGAAAAACTGTTTTTT.

This clone came up a few times. The chain couples TRBV6-6 to TRBJ2-7; 8 bases line up with TRBD1. Germline CDR1 reads MNHNY; CDR2 reads SVGAGI (reference sequence). J gave up 4 bases and V 7 bases, and 0 bases lay outside the gene matches. The CDR3 runs 11 residues. The CDR3 reads CASNRGYEQYF. CDR3 in DNA: TGTGCCAGCAACAGGGGGTACGAGCAGTACTTC.